This T cell receptor beta chain was identified in a study of OX40 agonist ivuxolimab in advanced cancers. Germline V gene lookup returns CDR1 SGDLS and CDR2 YYNGEE. The CDR3 is made up of 14 amino acids. With 4 bases removed from V and 5 bases from J, the gap between germline ends came to 15 bases. As concerns this clone: Different DNA sequences within this sample yield the same CDR3.

TCRdb keeps only in-frame clones here, not all; method: immunoSEQ multiplex PCR. This sample has 50,000 to 70,000 clones, with around 89% found just once. The chain carries TRBV9 and TRBJ2-5; D is perhaps TRBD1 or TRBD2 (5 bases each). The sequence came from an adult with an advanced solid tumor such as melanoma, head and neck, liver or kidney cancer. The source material was CD4+ or CD8+ T cells sorted from blood, sampled in a trial of the OX40 agonist ivuxolimab. CDR3 sequence reads: CASSSRGEGETQYF. DNA for the CDR3: TGTGCCAGCAGCTCGAGAGGTGAGGGGGAGACCCAGTACTTC.